This is a list of T cell receptor beta chains from one sample in a study of blood T cell repertoires in COVID-19. Sequencing used immunoSEQ multiplex PCR; TCRdb keeps in-frame clones, though not all of them. The table lists more than 300,000 clones, 89% of them singletons, with about 8.4% in the top ten. Sequenced input: PBMCs or T cells enriched from blood (not recorded which). Receptors originate from a woman aged 30 to 39 who had recovered from COVID-19. Each CDR3 is given with its conserved first and last residue. A D gene is named only where the DNA matches it firmly. A row's size may be missing; if present it is once, few, many or a size class.

TRBJ2-3	TRBV28	.	.	CASSFLGTDTQYF	TGTGCCAGCAGTTTTTTAGGCACAGATACGCAGTATTTT
TRBJ2-7	TRBV6-5	few	TRBD2	CASSYSASGSYEQYF	TGTGCCAGCAGTTACTCGGCTAGCGGGAGCTACGAGCAGTACTTC
TRBJ1-4	TRBV7-2	.	.	CASSLAGGYEKLFF	TGTGCCAGCAGCTTAGCTGGGGGCTATGAAAAACTGTTTTTT
TRBJ2-2	TRBV10-3	.	.	CAITPGFGETGELFF	TGTGCCATCACCCCCGGGTTCGGGGAAACCGGGGAGCTGTTTTTT
TRBJ1-1	TRBV2	.	.	CASNRGRELGAFF	TGTGCCAGCAACCGAGGGCGGGAACTCGGGGCTTTCTTT
TRBJ1-4	TRBV5-6	.	TRBD1	CASSVNPGTGDGTNEKLFF	TGTGCCAGCAGCGTGAATCCCGGGACAGGGGATGGGACTAATGAAAAACTGTTTTTT
TRBJ1-2	TRBV30	.	TRBD1	CAWSATGGNGYTF	TGTGCCTGGAGTGCGACAGGGGGTAATGGCTACACCTTC
TRBJ1-2	TRBV7-2	.	TRBD1	CASSSRTGGPYGYTF	TGTGCCAGCAGCAGCCGGACAGGGGGACCGTATGGCTACACCTTC
TRBJ2-2	TRBV5-4	few	.	CASSQVDYTGELFF	TGTGCCAGCAGCCAAGTCGACTACACCGGGGAGCTGTTTTTT
TRBJ2-7	TRBV11-2	.	TRBD2	CASSLDGGVTYEQYF	TGTGCCAGCAGCTTAGACGGGGGGGTAACCTACGAGCAGTACTTC
TRBJ2-5	TRBV6-2/TRBV6-3	.	.	CASSPTGTIQETQYF	TGTGCCAGCAGCCCAACGGGGACAATCCAAGAGACCCAGTACTTC
TRBJ1-4	TRBV27	.	.	CASSLYGGVTTNEKLFF	TGTGCCAGCAGTTTATATGGGGGGGTGACGACTAATGAAAAACTGTTTTTT
TRBJ2-1	TRBV7-2	.	TRBD2	CASSLQLAGGPKYRNEQFF	TGTGCCAGCAGCTTACAACTAGCGGGAGGGCCAAAGTACCGCAATGAGCAGTTCTTC
TRBJ2-7	TRBV28	.	.	CASSSTQYEQYF	TGTGCCAGCAGTTCAACACAGTACGAGCAGTACTTC
TRBJ2-6	TRBV7-7	.	.	CASSPMLSGANVLTF	TGTGCTAGCAGCCCTATGCTCTCTGGGGCCAACGTCCTGACTTTC
TRBJ1-1	TRBV12-3/TRBV12-4	.	.	CASCRNSHTEAFF	TGTGCCAGCTGTAGAAATTCCCACACTGAAGCTTTCTTT
TRBJ2-7	TRBV4-1	.	TRBD2	CASSQATSGFYEQYF	TGCGCCAGCAGCCAAGCCACTAGCGGCTTCTACGAGCAGTACTTC
TRBJ1-6	TRBV27	.	.	CASSLWPRLRDSPLHF	TGTGCCAGCAGTTTATGGCCGCGTTTGAGGGATTCACCCCTCCACTTT
TRBJ2-3	TRBV2	.	TRBD2	CASGLAGVGDTQYF	TGTGCCAGCGGACTAGCGGGAGTAGGGGATACGCAGTATTTT
TRBJ2-3	TRBV7-2	.	TRBD1	CASSLRTLTGIADTQYF	TGTGCCAGCAGCTTAAGGACCCTGACAGGGATCGCAGATACGCAGTATTTT
TRBJ1-2	TRBV7-9	.	.	CASSLNQDYGYTF	TGTGCCAGCAGCTTGAACCAGGACTATGGCTACACCTTC
TRBJ2-1	TRBV18	.	.	CASSPSTHHNEQFF	TGTGCCAGCTCACCGAGTACCCACCACAATGAGCAGTTCTTC
TRBJ1-5	TRBV6-2/TRBV6-3	.	TRBD1	CASSVRTGGQPQHF	TGTGCCAGCAGTGTAAGGACAGGGGGTCAGCCCCAGCATTTT
TRBJ2-3	TRBV19	.	TRBD2	CASSLRGGRGTDTQYF	TGTGCCAGTAGTCTTCGGGGCGGGAGGGGCACAGATACGCAGTATTTT
TRBJ2-3	TRBV30	.	.	CAWYRTDTQYF	TGTGCCTGGTATCGCACAGATACGCAGTATTTT
TRBJ1-2	TRBV6-4	.	TRBD1	CASSQGQYGYTF	TGTGCCAGCAGCCAGGGACAGTATGGCTACACCTTC
TRBJ2-7	TRBV28	.	.	CASSLRLRGFNSYEQYF	TGTGCCAGCAGTTTGAGATTGCGGGGATTCAACTCCTACGAGCAGTACTTC
TRBJ2-7	TRBV27	once	.	CASSQGGEQYF	TGTGCCAGCAGTCAGGGTGGCGAGCAGTACTTC
TRBJ1-2	TRBV21-1	.	.	CASSQGSKRYGYTF	TGTGCCAGCAGTCAGGGAAGTAAGAGGTATGGCTACACCTTC
TRBJ2-7	TRBV5-6	few	TRBD2	CASSRAPSGSWEQYF	TGTGCCAGCAGCCGGGCCCCTAGCGGGAGTTGGGAGCAGTACTTC
TRBJ2-7	TRBV27	.	TRBD2	CASSSGTSGPYEQYF	TGTGCCAGCAGTTCCGGGACTAGCGGGCCCTACGAGCAGTACTTC
TRBJ1-1	TRBV7-9	.	.	CASSPTGFTEAFF	TGTGCCAGCAGCCCGACAGGCTTCACTGAAGCTTTCTTT
TRBJ2-2	TRBV2	.	.	CASRFGIPGELFF	TGTGCCAGCAGGTTCGGTATACCCGGGGAGCTGTTTTTT
TRBJ1-6	TRBV6-5	.	.	CASSYSMVGSPLHF	TGTGCCAGCAGTTACTCGATGGTCGGTTCACCCCTCCACTTT
TRBJ2-3	TRBV14	.	TRBD1	CASSPVRDRRQYF	TGTGCCAGCAGCCCTGTCCGGGACAGACGGCAGTATTTT
TRBJ2-2	TRBV5-1	.	TRBD2	CASSLPSGILTGELFF	TGCGCCAGCAGCTTGCCTAGCGGGATTTTGACCGGGGAGCTGTTTTTT
TRBJ1-1	TRBV27	.	.	CASSLQGTLNTEAFF	TGTGCCAGCAGTTTACAGGGGACGTTGAACACTGAAGCTTTCTTT
TRBJ1-6	TRBV30	.	.	CAWSPLTAESSPLHF	TGTGCCTGGAGCCCATTGACAGCTGAATCTTCACCCCTCCACTTT
TRBJ2-7	TRBV9	.	.	CASSPGSSYEQYF	TGTGCCAGCTCTCCCGGGAGCTCCTACGAGCAGTACTTC
TRBJ1-2	TRBV30	.	.	CAWSVDRGFNYGYTF	TGTGCCTGGAGTGTGGACCGGGGGTTTAACTATGGCTACACCTTC
TRBJ1-3	TRBV19	few	TRBD1	CASSMQGAVGNTIYF	TGTGCCAGTAGTATGCAGGGGGCAGTTGGAAACACCATATATTTT
TRBJ2-1	TRBV9	.	TRBD2	CASSLGLAPYNEQFF	TGTGCCAGCAGCCTTGGACTAGCGCCTTACAATGAGCAGTTCTTC
TRBJ2-7	TRBV3-1/TRBV3-2	.	TRBD2	CASSLTLAGGSYEQYF	TGTGCCAGCAGCCTAACCTTAGCGGGAGGGTCCTACGAGCAGTACTTC
TRBJ2-1	TRBV19	.	.	CASSVRGNEQFF	TGTGCCAGTAGTGTACGGGGGAATGAGCAGTTCTTC
TRBJ2-6	TRBV10-3	once	TRBD1	CAIRDRPGTGAGANVLTF	TGTGCCATCAGGGATCGTCCCGGGACAGGGGCTGGGGCCAACGTCCTGACTTTC
TRBJ1-6	TRBV7-2	.	TRBD1	CASSLGQGFYNSPLHF	TGTGCCAGCAGCTTAGGACAGGGCTTCTATAATTCACCCCTCCACTTT
TRBJ2-5	TRBV3-1/TRBV3-2	.	TRBD2	CASSKPSGRAQETQYF	TGTGCCAGCAGCAAACCTAGCGGGAGGGCCCAAGAGACCCAGTACTTC
TRBJ1-6	TRBV29-1	.	TRBD1	CSVKADRADSPLHF	TGCAGCGTTAAAGCTGACAGGGCGGATTCACCCCTCCACTTT
TRBJ2-7	TRBV7-2	few	.	CASSLFDGSAYEQYF	TGTGCCAGCAGCCTTTTTGATGGTAGCGCCTACGAGCAGTACTTC
TRBJ1-1	TRBV10-1	.	.	CASREGGMNTEAFF	TGCGCCAGCAGAGAAGGCGGAATGAACACTGAAGCTTTCTTT
TRBJ2-3	TRBV18	.	TRBD2	CASSPQERAGGSDTQYF	TGTGCCAGCTCACCACAGGAAAGAGCGGGAGGATCAGATACGCAGTATTTT